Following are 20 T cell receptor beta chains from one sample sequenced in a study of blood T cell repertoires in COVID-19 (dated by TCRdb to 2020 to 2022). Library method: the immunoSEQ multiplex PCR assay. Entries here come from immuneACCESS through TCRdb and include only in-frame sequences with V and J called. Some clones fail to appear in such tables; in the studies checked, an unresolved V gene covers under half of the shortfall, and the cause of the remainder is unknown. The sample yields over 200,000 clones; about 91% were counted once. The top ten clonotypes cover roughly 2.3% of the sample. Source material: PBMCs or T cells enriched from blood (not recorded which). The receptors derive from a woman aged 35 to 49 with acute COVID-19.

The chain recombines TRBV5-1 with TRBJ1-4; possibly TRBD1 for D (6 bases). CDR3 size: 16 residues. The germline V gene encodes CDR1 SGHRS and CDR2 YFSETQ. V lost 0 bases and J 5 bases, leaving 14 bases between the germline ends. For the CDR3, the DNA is TGCGCCAGCAGCTTGGAGCCGGACAGACCCAATGAAAAACTGTTTTTT. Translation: CASSLEPDRPNEKLFF.

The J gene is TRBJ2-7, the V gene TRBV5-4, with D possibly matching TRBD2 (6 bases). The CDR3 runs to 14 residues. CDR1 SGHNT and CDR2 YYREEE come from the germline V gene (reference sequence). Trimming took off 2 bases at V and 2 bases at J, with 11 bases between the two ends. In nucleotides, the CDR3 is TGTGCCAGCAGCTTTGGGGGAGGTACCTACGAGCAGTACGTC. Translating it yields CASSFGGGTYEQYV.

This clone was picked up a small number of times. The CDR3 loop is CASSSDRVSSYEQYF. For the CDR3, the DNA is TGTGCCAGCAGTTCGGACAGGGTCAGCTCCTACGAGCAGTACTTC. The J gene is TRBJ2-7, the V gene TRBV2, with TRBD1 matching over 8 bases. CDR1 SNHLY and CDR2 FYNNEI come from the germline V gene. With 5 bases clipped from V and 0 bases from J, the junction kept 6 bases outside the gene matches. This CDR3 region has 15 residues.

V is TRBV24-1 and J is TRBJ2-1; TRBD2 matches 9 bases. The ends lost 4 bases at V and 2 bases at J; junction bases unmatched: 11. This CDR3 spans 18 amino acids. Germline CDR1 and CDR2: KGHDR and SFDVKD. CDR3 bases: TGTGCCACCAGTGACCCTGTCGTAGCGGGAGAGGCCTACAATGAGCAGTTCTTC. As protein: CATSDPVVAGEAYNEQFF.

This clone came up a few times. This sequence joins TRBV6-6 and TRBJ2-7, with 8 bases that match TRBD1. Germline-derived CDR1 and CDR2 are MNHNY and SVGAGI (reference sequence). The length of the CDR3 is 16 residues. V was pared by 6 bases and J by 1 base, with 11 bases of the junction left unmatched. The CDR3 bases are TGTGCCAGCAGCGCCCCGTGGACAGGGACTTCCTACGAGCAGTACTTC. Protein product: CASSAPWTGTSYEQYF.

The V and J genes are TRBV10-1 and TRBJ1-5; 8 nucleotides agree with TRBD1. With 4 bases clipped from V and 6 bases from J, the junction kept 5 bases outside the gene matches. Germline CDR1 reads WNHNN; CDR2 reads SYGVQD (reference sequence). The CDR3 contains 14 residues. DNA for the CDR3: TGCGCCAGCAGTGTGACAGGGGTATTTCAGCCCCAGCATTTT. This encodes CASSVTGVFQPQHF.

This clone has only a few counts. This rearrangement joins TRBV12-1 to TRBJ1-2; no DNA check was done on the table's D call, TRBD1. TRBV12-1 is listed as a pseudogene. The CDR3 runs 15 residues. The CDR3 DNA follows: TGTGCCAGCAGCCCCCGCGACAGGGGGCATCATGGCTACACCTTC. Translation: CASSPRDRGHHGYTF.

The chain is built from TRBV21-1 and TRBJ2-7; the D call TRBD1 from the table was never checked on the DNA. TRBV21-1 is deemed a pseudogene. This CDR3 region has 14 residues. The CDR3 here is CASSKDRVSYEQYV. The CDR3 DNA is TGTGCCAGCAGCAAGGACAGGGTCAGCTACGAGCAGTACGTC.

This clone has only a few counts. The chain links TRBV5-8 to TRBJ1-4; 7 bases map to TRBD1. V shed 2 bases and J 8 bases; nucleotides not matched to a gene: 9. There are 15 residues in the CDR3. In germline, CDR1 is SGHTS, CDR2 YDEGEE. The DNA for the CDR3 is TGTGCCAGCAGCTTACGGATGGGACAGCTCGAAAAACTGTTTTTT. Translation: CASSLRMGQLEKLFF.

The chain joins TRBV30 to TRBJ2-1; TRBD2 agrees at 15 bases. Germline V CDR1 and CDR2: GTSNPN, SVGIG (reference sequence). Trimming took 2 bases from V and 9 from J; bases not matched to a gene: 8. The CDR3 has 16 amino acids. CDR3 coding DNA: TGTGCCTGGAGTTTTCCCGGGACTAGCGGGAGGACTGAGCAGTTCTTC. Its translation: CAWSFPGTSGRTEQFF.

The CDR3 here is CASSLRDRANAGELFF. In nucleotides, the CDR3 is TGTGCCAGCAGTTTAAGGGACAGGGCCAATGCCGGGGAGCTGTTTTTT. The V call is TRBV27, the J call TRBJ2-2; 9 bases map to TRBD1. This CDR3 region has 16 residues. The junction had 7 bases not matched to a gene; V was cut back by 2 bases and J by 6 bases. The germline gives CDR1 MNHEY, CDR2 SMNVEV (reference sequence).

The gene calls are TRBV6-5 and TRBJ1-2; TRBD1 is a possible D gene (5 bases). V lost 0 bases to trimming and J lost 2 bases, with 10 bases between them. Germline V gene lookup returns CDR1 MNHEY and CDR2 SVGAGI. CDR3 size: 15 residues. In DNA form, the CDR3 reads TGTGCCAGCAGTTACTCCAGACAGACGAACTATGGCTACACCTTC. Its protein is CASSYSRQTNYGYTF.

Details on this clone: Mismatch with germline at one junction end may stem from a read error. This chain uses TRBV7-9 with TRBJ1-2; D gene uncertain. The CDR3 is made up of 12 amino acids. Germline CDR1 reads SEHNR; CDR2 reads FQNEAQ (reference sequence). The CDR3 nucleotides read TGTGCCAGCAGCTTACCACTCGCAAACCATACTTTT. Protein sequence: CASSLPLANHTF.

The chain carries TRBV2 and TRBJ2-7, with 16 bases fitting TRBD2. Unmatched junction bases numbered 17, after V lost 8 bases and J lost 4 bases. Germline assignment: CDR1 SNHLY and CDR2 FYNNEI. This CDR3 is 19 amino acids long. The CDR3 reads CASAGELLGTSGGEYEQYF. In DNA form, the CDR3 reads TGTGCCAGCGCGGGAGAACTCCTAGGGACTAGCGGGGGGGAGTACGAGCAGTACTTC.

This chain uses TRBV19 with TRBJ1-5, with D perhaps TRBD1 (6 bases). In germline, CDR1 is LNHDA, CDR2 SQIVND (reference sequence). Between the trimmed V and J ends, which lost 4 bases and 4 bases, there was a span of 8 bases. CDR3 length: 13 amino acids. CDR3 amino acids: CASSRDKNQPQHF. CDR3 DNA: TGTGCCAGTAGTAGGGACAAGAATCAGCCCCAGCATTTT.

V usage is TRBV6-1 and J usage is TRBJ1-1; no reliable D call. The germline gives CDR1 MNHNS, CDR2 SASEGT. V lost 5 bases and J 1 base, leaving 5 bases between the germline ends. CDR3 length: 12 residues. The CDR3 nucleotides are TGTGCCAGCAGTTCAGGGAACACTGAAGCTTTCTTT. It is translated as CASSSGNTEAFF.

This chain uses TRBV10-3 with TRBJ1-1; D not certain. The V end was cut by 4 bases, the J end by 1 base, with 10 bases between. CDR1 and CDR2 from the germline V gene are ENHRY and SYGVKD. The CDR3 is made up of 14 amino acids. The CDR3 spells CAISAVSGNTEAFF. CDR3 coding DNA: TGTGCCATCAGTGCCGTATCCGGGAACACTGAAGCTTTCTTT.

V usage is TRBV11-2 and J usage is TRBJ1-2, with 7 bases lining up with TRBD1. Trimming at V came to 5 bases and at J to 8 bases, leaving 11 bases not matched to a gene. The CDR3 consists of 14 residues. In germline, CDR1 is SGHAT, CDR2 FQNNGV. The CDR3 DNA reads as TGTGCCAGCAGCAGAGCCCAGGGGGTTGGAGGCTACACCTTC. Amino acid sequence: CASSRAQGVGGYTF.

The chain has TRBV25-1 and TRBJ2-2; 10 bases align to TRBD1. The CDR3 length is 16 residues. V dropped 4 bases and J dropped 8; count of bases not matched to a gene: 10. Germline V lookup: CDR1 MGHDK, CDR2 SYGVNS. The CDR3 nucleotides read TGTGCCAGCAGTGCCCCCGGGACAGGGGTGGCGGGGGAGCTGTTTTTT. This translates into CASSAPGTGVAGELFF.

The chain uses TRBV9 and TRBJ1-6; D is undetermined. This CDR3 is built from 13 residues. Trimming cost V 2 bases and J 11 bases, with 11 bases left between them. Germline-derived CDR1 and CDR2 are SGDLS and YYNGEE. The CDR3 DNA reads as TGTGCCAGCAGCGTTACCCTTTCTACACCCCTCCACTTT. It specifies CASSVTLSTPLHF.